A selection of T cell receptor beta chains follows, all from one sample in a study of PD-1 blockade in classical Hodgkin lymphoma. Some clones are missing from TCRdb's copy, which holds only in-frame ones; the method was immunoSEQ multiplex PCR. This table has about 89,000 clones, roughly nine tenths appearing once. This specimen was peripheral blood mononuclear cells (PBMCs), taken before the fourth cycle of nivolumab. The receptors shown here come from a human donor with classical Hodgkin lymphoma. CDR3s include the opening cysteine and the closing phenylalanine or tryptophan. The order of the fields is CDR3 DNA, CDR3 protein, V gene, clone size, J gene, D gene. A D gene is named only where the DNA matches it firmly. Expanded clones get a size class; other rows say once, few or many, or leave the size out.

TGTGCCAGCAGTACAGGGGGTCTCGGTGGTCAGCCCCAGCATTTT	CASSTGGLGGQPQHF	TRBV6-6	NA	TRBJ1-5	TRBD1
TGTGCCTGGAGTGGACTAGCGAACACCGGGGAGCTGTTTTTT	CAWSGLANTGELFF	TRBV30	NA	TRBJ2-2	NA
TGTGCTAGTGGTTTGGCCAACAGTTACCTCAGCAGGGGGACCGACAATGAGCAGTTCTTC	CASGLANSYLSRGTDNEQFF	TRBV12-5	NA	TRBJ2-1	TRBD1
TGTGCCAGCAGACCCCCGGGGGTAGTGGCCTACGAGCAGTACTTC	CASRPPGVVAYEQYF	TRBV6-5	NA	TRBJ2-7	NA
TGTGCCAGCAGCGGCCGGACTAGCGGGGAATACGAGCAGTACTTC	CASSGRTSGEYEQYF	TRBV9	NA	TRBJ2-7	TRBD2
TGCAGTGCTAGGGCTAACACTGAAGCTTTCTTT	CSARANTEAFF	TRBV20-1	NA	TRBJ1-1	NA
TGTGCCTGGGAACCGGGGGACAGCAATCAGCCCCAGCATTTT	CAWEPGDSNQPQHF	TRBV30	once	TRBJ1-5	NA
TGTGCCAGCAGTTACTCGACAAGCGAAGGAAACACCATATATTTT	CASSYSTSEGNTIYF	TRBV6-5	NA	TRBJ1-3	NA
TGCGCCAGCAGCCCAGAGCATTCCTATGGCTACACCTTC	CASSPEHSYGYTF	TRBV5-1	NA	TRBJ1-2	NA
TGTGCCAGCAGCTTAAGAGGCACCCAGAACACTGAAGCTTTCTTT	CASSLRGTQNTEAFF	TRBV7-3	NA	TRBJ1-1	NA
TGTGCCGGCCAAACAGGGGGAGATGAAAAACTGTTTTTT	CAGQTGGDEKLFF	TRBV30	NA	TRBJ1-4	TRBD1
TGTGCCAGCAGCCCGGAGAGGAGTACAGAGACCCAGTACTTC	CASSPERSTETQYF	TRBV11-3	NA	TRBJ2-5	NA
TGTGCCAGCAGTTCCCCGAGCCGGGACAGCCGATATAATTCACCCCTCCACTTT	CASSSPSRDSRYNSPLHF	TRBV28	NA	TRBJ1-6	TRBD1
TGTGCCAGCAGTTATCCTGACAGGTGGGGCAATCAGCCCCAGCATTTT	CASSYPDRWGNQPQHF	TRBV6-5	NA	TRBJ1-5	NA
TGTGCCAGCAGCAAAAGCGGGGGGGCAATAGAGCAGTTCTTC	CASSKSGGAIEQFF	TRBV7-3	NA	TRBJ2-1	TRBD2
TGTGCCAGCAGCTTGCTAGGACTAGCGTCAGATACGCAGTATTTT	CASSLLGLASDTQYF	TRBV5-6	NA	TRBJ2-3	TRBD2
TGTGCCAGCTACTTAGCGGGGAGGTCCGAGCAGTACTTC	CASYLAGRSEQYF	TRBV6-6	NA	TRBJ2-7	TRBD2
TGTGCCAGCAGCTCCCACGGGACTTCGGGCGAGCAGTACTTC	CASSSHGTSGEQYF	TRBV9	NA	TRBJ2-7	NA
TGTGCCAGCAGTGAAGTGGCAGGGTCCTACGAGCAGTACTTC	CASSEVAGSYEQYF	TRBV6-1	NA	TRBJ2-7	NA
TGCGCCAGCAGCCCCACCGGGACGGACTATGGCTACACCTTC	CASSPTGTDYGYTF	TRBV4-1	NA	TRBJ1-2	NA
TGTGCCAGCAGGAGAGGGGGGACCGGGGAGCTGTTTTTT	CASRRGGTGELFF	TRBV6-5	NA	TRBJ2-2	NA
TGTGCCAGCAGCTTTGGGGGCAATCAGCCCCAGCATTTT	CASSFGGNQPQHF	TRBV7-7	NA	TRBJ1-5	NA
TGTGCCAGCAGTTATGGGACGTATGAAGCTTTCTTT	CASSYGTYEAFF	TRBV6-6	once	TRBJ1-1	NA
TGTGCCAGCAGTTTTGGACAGGGGTCCTACGAGCAGTACTTC	CASSFGQGSYEQYF	TRBV27	NA	TRBJ2-7	TRBD1
TGCGCCAGCCGTAGGACAGGGAGGATCTTC	CASRRTGRIF	TRBV23-1	NA	TRBJ2-1	TRBD1
TGTGCCAGCAGCGTATTTGGGGAAGAGGATGAAAAACTGTTTTTT	CASSVFGEEDEKLFF	TRBV9	NA	TRBJ1-4	NA
TGTGCCAGCAGCGCGGCGGTAACCTCTGGAAACACCATATATTTT	CASSAAVTSGNTIYF	TRBV6-5	once	TRBJ1-3	NA
TGTGCCAGCAGCTTTAGCGGGAGTCGCTCCTACGAGCAGTACTTC	CASSFSGSRSYEQYF	TRBV7-2	NA	TRBJ2-7	TRBD2
TGTGCCAGCAGCTCGGACACCGGTCGGGTACCCCTCCACTTT	CASSSDTGRVPLHF	TRBV7-9	NA	TRBJ1-6	NA
TGTGCCAGCAGTGTAGGGGCCGGCTATGGCTACACCTTC	CASSVGAGYGYTF	TRBV6-1	NA	TRBJ1-2	NA
TGCGCCAGCAGCTTGACGCCCAAGCGGGGGGGTGCAGATACGCAGTATTTT	CASSLTPKRGGADTQYF	TRBV5-1	NA	TRBJ2-3	TRBD2
TGCGCCAGCAGTGAGTCGCAGATTTATGGCTACACCTTC	CASSESQIYGYTF	TRBV10-1	few	TRBJ1-2	NA
TGCGCCAGCAGCTTACGGACAGGGGGCACTGAAGCTTTCTTT	CASSLRTGGTEAFF	TRBV5-1	NA	TRBJ1-1	TRBD1
TGTGCCAGCAGTTACGAGATGAACACTGAAGCTTTCTTT	CASSYEMNTEAFF	TRBV6-6	once	TRBJ1-1	NA
TGTGCCAGCAGCTTAGCGCGCAGGCAAAGTAACTATGGCTACACCTTC	CASSLARRQSNYGYTF	TRBV7-9	once	TRBJ1-2	NA
TGCGCCAGCAGTCAATCGGTGGGGGTTGGGACTGAAGCTTTCTTT	CASSQSVGVGTEAFF	TRBV23-1	once	TRBJ1-1	NA
TGTGCCAGCAGTTTATCACCCGGCATGAACACTGAAGCTTTCTTT	CASSLSPGMNTEAFF	TRBV28	once	TRBJ1-1	NA
TGTGCCACCAAACGAGATGCTAGCGACTACGAGCAGTACTTC	CATKRDASDYEQYF	TRBV10-3	NA	TRBJ2-7	NA
TGTGCCAGCAGTTTGCCGCGGGGGCTCAGTGGCTACACCTTC	CASSLPRGLSGYTF	TRBV28	NA	TRBJ1-2	NA
TGTGCCAGCATGGACAGCTACAATGAGCAGTTCTTC	CASMDSYNEQFF	TRBV21-1	once	TRBJ2-1	NA
TGTGCCAGTAGTATTACTGTGTCGTACACTGAAGCTTTCTTT	CASSITVSYTEAFF	TRBV19	NA	TRBJ1-1	NA
TGTGCCACCGATACGGACGGGATGAACACTGAAGCTTTCTTT	CATDTDGMNTEAFF	TRBV25-1	NA	TRBJ1-1	NA
TGCGCCAGCAGCGAGGGACTTCCCTACGAGCAGTACTTC	CASSEGLPYEQYF	TRBV5-1	NA	TRBJ2-7	NA
TGTGCCAGCAGTGTCCTCGGACTCCCCGCTAACTATGGCTACACCTTC	CASSVLGLPANYGYTF	TRBV2	NA	TRBJ1-2	NA
TGCGCCAGCAGTCAATCGCTGGGTGAAGCTTTCTTT	CASSQSLGEAFF	TRBV23-1	NA	TRBJ1-1	NA
TGTGCCAGCAGGTCGTGGGGATTAGAGACCCAGTACTTC	CASRSWGLETQYF	TRBV11-2	NA	TRBJ2-5	NA
TGTGCCAGCAGTTACGGGGCAGGCCGTAATGAAAAACTGTTTTTT	CASSYGAGRNEKLFF	TRBV6-5	NA	TRBJ1-4	NA
TGTGCCAGCAGCCACCAGAGGTTCGGGACAGGAAACAATCAGCCCCAGCATTTT	CASSHQRFGTGNNQPQHF	TRBV7-9	NA	TRBJ1-5	TRBD1
TGTGCCAGCAGCATACGGGACGGCTCCTACGAGCAGTACTTC	CASSIRDGSYEQYF	TRBV7-3	NA	TRBJ2-7	NA
TGTGCCAGCAGTTACTCGATGGGAGATCCTAGTGGCTACACCTTC	CASSYSMGDPSGYTF	TRBV6-5	NA	TRBJ1-2	NA
TGTGCCAGCAGCCTAGCTGGGATTAGCAATCAGCCCCAGCATTTT	CASSLAGISNQPQHF	TRBV7-9	NA	TRBJ1-5	NA
TGTGCCAGCAGCCCTACCGCGGGACAGGGGGCAACCTACGAGCAGTACTTC	CASSPTAGQGATYEQYF	TRBV7-9	NA	TRBJ2-7	TRBD1
TGTGCCAGCAGCTTGGGATTGCTTAGCTCTGGGGCCAACGTCCTGACTTTC	CASSLGLLSSGANVLTF	TRBV5-4	NA	TRBJ2-6	NA
TGTGCCAGCAGCGCGCAGGGAAACACCATATATTTT	CASSAQGNTIYF	TRBV21-1	once	TRBJ1-3	NA
TGTGCCAGCAGCAAAAAAAACCTAGGGACAGGGGTGGACTATAGCAATCAGCCCCAGCATTTT	CASSKKNLGTGVDYSNQPQHF	TRBV21-1	NA	TRBJ1-5	NA
TGTGCCAGCAGCTTGGAAGAGACCCAGTACTTC	CASSLEETQYF	TRBV5-6	NA	TRBJ2-5	NA
TGTGCCAGCAGCCAACAGCAGTACGAGCAGTACTTC	CASSQQQYEQYF	TRBV2	NA	TRBJ2-7	NA
TGTGCCAGCAGCCCCCGGACAGGGGGCACAGATACGCAGTATTTT	CASSPRTGGTDTQYF	TRBV5-6	NA	TRBJ2-3	TRBD1
TGTGCCAGCAGCCCCCGGGACAGGGGGATTACAGATACGCAGTATTTT	CASSPRDRGITDTQYF	TRBV5-6	NA	TRBJ2-3	TRBD1